This T cell receptor (beta chain) emerged from a study of CD8 T cells in ankylosing spondylitis. Study outcomes and limitations: In ankylosing spondylitis blood, a motif of several highly homologous TCR beta variants appeared characteristic. Those disease-linked clones were CD8+; they were also relatively rare in peripheral blood.

On this clonotype: Its specificity is unknown.

Each CDR3 protein gets one entry after TCRdb re-called the 5' RACE reads with MiXCR. The data hold 350,000 or so distinct CDR3 sequences, with approximately 8% observed a single time. Germline V gene data show CDR1 as SGHRS and CDR2 as YFSETQ. This CDR3 region has 16 residues. Unmatched junction bases numbered 6, after V lost 2 bases and J lost 0 bases. The TCR originated in a male donor with ankylosing spondylitis. Sequences were obtained from blood, either unsorted or a sorted T cell fraction (not recorded which). This sequence joins TRBV5-1 and TRBJ2-5, with 8 bases lining up with TRBD2. The DNA of the CDR3 is TGCGCCAGCAGCTTCATTAGCGGGGAGTACCAAGAGACCCAGTACTTC. Translation gives CASSFISGEYQETQYF.